The rows below give T cell receptor beta chains drawn from one sample of a study of regulatory T cells in long-lasting Graves disease. MiXCR, applied by TCRdb to the multiplex PCR reads, yields one record per CDR3 protein. Here the sample spans 350,000 to 500,000 distinct CDR3 sequences, 14% being singletons. A further study also used this sample, focusing on T cells in Graves' hyperthyroidism and ophthalmopathy.

Specimen: peripheral blood mononuclear cells (PBMCs), collected at new diagnosis, from a patient treated with antithyroid drugs. The source is a woman between 50 and 59 years old with Graves disease. CDR3s include the opening cysteine and the closing phenylalanine or tryptophan. D genes are given only for firm matches. Rows give clone size only sometimes, using once, few, many, or a class for an expanded clone.

V gene,D gene,J gene,clone size,CDR3 protein,CDR3 DNA
TRBV7-2,TRBD2,TRBJ2-7,few,CASSDSGRIFYEQYF,TGTGCCAGCAGCGATAGCGGGAGGATATTCTACGAGCAGTACTTC
TRBV12-3/TRBV12-4,NA,TRBJ1-5,NA,CASSLSGSYQPQHF,TGTGCCAGCAGTTTGTCGGGCAGCTATCAGCCCCAGCATTTT
TRBV11-2,NA,TRBJ2-3,many,CASSLVRRTPEKPQYF,TGTGCCAGCAGCTTAGTGAGAAGGACCCCAGAGAAACCGCAGTATTTT
TRBV2,NA,TRBJ2-7,NA,CASTAGSSYKQYF,TGTGCCAGCACGGCAGGGAGCTCCTACAAGCAGTACTTC
TRBV2,TRBD1,TRBJ1-5,many,CASSDQGASNQPQHF,TGTGCCAGCAGTGACCAGGGGGCGAGCAATCAGCCCCAGCATTTT
TRBV7-2,NA,TRBJ2-5,NA,CASSLLGVFGETQYF,TGTGCCAGCAGCTTACTTGGGGTTTTTGGGGAGACCCAGTACTTC
TRBV4-1,NA,TRBJ1-3,NA,CASSQIVSQVAGNAIYF,TGCGCCAGCAGCCAAATAGTTTCTCAGGTGGCTGGAAACGCCATATATTTT
TRBV28,TRBD1,TRBJ2-7,many,CASSLIGDRGYEQYF,TGTGCCAGCAGTTTAATAGGGGACAGGGGGTACGAGCAGTACTTC
TRBV19,NA,TRBJ2-1,few,CASSIPRWGNEQFF,TGTGCCAGTAGTATCCCTCGTTGGGGTAATGAGCAGTTCTTC
TRBV29-1,TRBD2,TRBJ2-5,NA,CSVEAGGSAGETQYF,TGCAGCGTTGAAGCGGGAGGGTCTGCGGGGGAGACCCAGTACTTC
TRBV27,TRBD1,TRBJ2-4,NA,CASRPEGQGVNIRYF,TGTGCCAGCAGGCCCGAAGGACAGGGGGTTAACATTCGGTACTTC
TRBV6-2/TRBV6-3,TRBD2,TRBJ2-3,many,CANRGLAGRADTQYF,TGTGCCAACAGAGGACTAGCGGGAAGGGCAGATACGCAGTATTTT
TRBV25-1,NA,TRBJ2-5,NA,CASSALYQETQYF,TGTGCCAGCAGTGCTTTGTACCAAGAGACCCAGTACTTC
TRBV28,NA,TRBJ1-2,many,CVASVGVLGYGYTF,TGTGTGGCCTCGGTTGGGGTACTAGGCTATGGCTACACCTTC
TRBV9,TRBD2,TRBJ2-2,NA,CASSVSETSGIEWELFF,TGTGCCAGCAGCGTATCCGAGACTAGCGGGATAGAATGGGAGCTGTTTTTT
TRBV29-1,TRBD1,TRBJ2-7,many,CSVEGGQGSQGPYEQYF,TGCAGCGTTGAAGGGGGACAGGGGAGCCAGGGACCCTACGAGCAGTACTTC
TRBV30,NA,TRBJ2-4,many,CAWSSADRNIQYF,TGTGCCTGGAGTTCTGCGGACAGAAACATTCAGTACTTC